This T cell receptor beta chain was sequenced during a study of cytomegalovirus exposure and HLA in healthy donors. Findings and limits, study-wide: It was 164 TCR beta chains that were listed as cytomegalovirus-associated.

Both 60 Vbeta primers and 13 Jbeta primers went into the PCR. Only in-frame clones appear in the TCRdb table, and some are missing; sequencing was by immunoSEQ multiplex PCR. Of under 250,000 clones in the sample, 82% were seen once. As concerns this clone: Its antigen is undetermined.

The CDR3 is 15 residues long. Germline CDR1 reads GTSNPN; CDR2 reads SVGIG (reference sequence). This receptor was taken from a man aged 40-49 years in good health and CMV-seropositive. Material for sequencing was PBMCs. V usage is TRBV30 and J usage is TRBJ1-1, with 11 bases matching TRBD1. CDR3 bases: TGTGGGCCCCGGACAGGGGGCGAAAGGGACACTGAAGCTTTCTTT. The encoded protein is CGPRTGGERDTEAFF.